This T cell receptor (beta chain) was recovered during a study of T cell responses to AZD1222 COVID-19 vaccine. Study-wide results and caveats: White British ancestry dominated among donors, who included more females, and clonal diversity was possibly underestimated. Nearly half of spike-specific TCRs reportedly target variant regions that are unmutated in the B.1.351 and B.1.1.7 variants.

Sequencing was performed with immunoSEQ multiplex PCR; in TCRdb, only in-frame clones are kept and a portion is missing. The sample holds approximately 97,000 clones; over 80% are singletons and the top ten take about 7.5%. CDR1 is LGHNA, CDR2 YSLEER, per germline. Trimming removed 0 bases at V and 0 bases at J, with 14 bases between. CDR3 size: 18 residues. Note on this clone: What it binds is unknown.

The chain is built from TRBV4-3 and TRBJ2-2; D call uncertain. Sample: peripheral blood, taken on day 0 of AZD1222 vaccination. This receptor was obtained from an adult in good health. The CDR3 protein is CASSQEVPGSANTGELFF. The CDR3, as DNA: TGCGCCAGCAGCCAAGAAGTTCCCGGATCAGCGAACACCGGGGAGCTGTTTTTT.